This T cell receptor (beta chain) was identified in a study of T-cell reconstitution after alpha-beta-depleted transplantation in children. Trimming took off 3 bases at V and 0 bases at J, with 11 bases between the two ends. This CDR3 contains 16 residues. This clonotype was seen many times. Preparing the TCRbeta library involved the use of unique molecular identifiers. TCRdb passed the PCR reads through MiXCR, listing each CDR3 protein once. The sample yields approximately 91,000 distinct CDR3 sequences, more than 7% seen once. The source material was PBMCs from the stem cell graft donor, sampled from the stem cell graft. The rearrangement joins TRBV12-3 or TRBV12-4 to TRBJ1-4; D perhaps matches TRBD1 (5 bases). The receptor was derived from a human donor who donated a stem cell graft to a child with congenital amegakaryocytic thrombocytopenia. The CDR3, as DNA: TGTGCCAGCAGTTTTCGGGGCGGAGCAACTAATGAAAAACTGTTTTTT. Translated: CASSFRGGATNEKLFF.